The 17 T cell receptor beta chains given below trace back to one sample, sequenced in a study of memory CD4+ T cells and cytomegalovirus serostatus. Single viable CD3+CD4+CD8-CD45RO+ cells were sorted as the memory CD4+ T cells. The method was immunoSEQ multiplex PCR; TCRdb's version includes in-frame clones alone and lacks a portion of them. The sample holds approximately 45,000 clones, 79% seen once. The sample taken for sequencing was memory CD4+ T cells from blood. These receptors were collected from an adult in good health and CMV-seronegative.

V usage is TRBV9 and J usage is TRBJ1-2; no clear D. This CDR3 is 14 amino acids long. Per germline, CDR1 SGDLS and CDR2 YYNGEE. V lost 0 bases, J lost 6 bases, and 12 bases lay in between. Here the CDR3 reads CASSVANRGDGYTF. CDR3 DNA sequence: TGTGCCAGCAGCGTAGCCAATCGGGGTGATGGCTACACCTTC.

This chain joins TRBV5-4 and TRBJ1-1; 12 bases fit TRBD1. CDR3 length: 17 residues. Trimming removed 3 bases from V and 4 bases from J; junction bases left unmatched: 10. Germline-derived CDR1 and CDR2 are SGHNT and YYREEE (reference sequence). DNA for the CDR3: TGTGCCAGCAGCTCGGGACAGGGGGCCGGTTCGGTCACTGAAGCTTTCTTT. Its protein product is CASSSGQGAGSVTEAFF.

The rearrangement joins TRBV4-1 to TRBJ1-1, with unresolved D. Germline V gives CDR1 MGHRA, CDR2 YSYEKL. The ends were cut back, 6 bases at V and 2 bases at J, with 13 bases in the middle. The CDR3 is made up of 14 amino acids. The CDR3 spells CASRGVTSNTEAFF. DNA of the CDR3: TGCGCCAGCAGGGGAGTTACTAGTAACACTGAAGCTTTCTTT.

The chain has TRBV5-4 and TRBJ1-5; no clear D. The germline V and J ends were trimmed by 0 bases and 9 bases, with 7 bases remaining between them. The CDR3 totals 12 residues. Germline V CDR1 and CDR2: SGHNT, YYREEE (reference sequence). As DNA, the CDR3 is TGTGCCAGCAGCTTGGGACAAGGGCCCCAGCATTTT. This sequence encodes CASSLGQGPQHF.

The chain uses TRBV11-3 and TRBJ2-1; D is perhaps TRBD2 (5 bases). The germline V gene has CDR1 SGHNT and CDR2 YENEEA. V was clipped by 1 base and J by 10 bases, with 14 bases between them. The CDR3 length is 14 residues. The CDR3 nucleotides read TGTGCCAGCAGCTTAGTGGCTAGCTCGTCGGAGCAGTTCTTC. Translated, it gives CASSLVASSSEQFF.

CDR3 in amino acids: CASSATSGTYNEQFF. The DNA of the CDR3 is TGTGCCAGCAGCGCAACTAGCGGGACTTACAATGAGCAGTTCTTC. V usage is TRBV7-3 and J usage is TRBJ2-1; TRBD2 matches 10 bases. CDR1 and CDR2 (germline): SGHTA, FQGTGA. The CDR3 covers 15 residues. After removal of 5 bases from V and 4 bases from J, the junction contained 5 bases not matched to a gene.

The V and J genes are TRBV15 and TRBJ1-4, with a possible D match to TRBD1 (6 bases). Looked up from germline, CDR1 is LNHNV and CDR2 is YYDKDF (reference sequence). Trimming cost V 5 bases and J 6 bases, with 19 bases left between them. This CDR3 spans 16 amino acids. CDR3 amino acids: CATSPGEGGSYEKLFF. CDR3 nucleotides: TGTGCCACCAGCCCCGGAGAAGGGGGTAGTTATGAAAAACTGTTTTTT.

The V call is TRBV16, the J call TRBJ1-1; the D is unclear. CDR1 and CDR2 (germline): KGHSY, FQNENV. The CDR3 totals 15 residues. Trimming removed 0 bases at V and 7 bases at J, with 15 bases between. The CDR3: CASSQSDGRGGEAFF. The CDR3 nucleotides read TGTGCCAGCAGCCAATCGGATGGCAGAGGCGGTGAAGCTTTCTTT. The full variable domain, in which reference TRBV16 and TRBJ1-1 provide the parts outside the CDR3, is GEEVAQTPKHLVRGEGQKAKLYCAPIKGHSYVFWYQQVLKNEFKFLISFQNENVFDETGMPKERFSAKCLPNSPCSLEIQATKLEDSAVYFCASSQSDGRGGEAFFGQGTRLTVV.

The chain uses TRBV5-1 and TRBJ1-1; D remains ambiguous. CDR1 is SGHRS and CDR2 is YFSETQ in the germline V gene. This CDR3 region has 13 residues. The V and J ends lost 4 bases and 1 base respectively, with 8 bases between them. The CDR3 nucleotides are TGCGCCAGCAGCCGGGTGCAGAACACTGAAGCTTTCTTT. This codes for CASSRVQNTEAFF.

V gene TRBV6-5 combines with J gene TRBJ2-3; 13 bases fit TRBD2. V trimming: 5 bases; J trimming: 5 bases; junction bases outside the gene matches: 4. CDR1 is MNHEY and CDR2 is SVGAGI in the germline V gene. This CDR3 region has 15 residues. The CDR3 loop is CASSKLAGGEDTQYF. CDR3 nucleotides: TGTGCCAGCAGTAAACTAGCGGGAGGGGAAGATACGCAGTATTTT.

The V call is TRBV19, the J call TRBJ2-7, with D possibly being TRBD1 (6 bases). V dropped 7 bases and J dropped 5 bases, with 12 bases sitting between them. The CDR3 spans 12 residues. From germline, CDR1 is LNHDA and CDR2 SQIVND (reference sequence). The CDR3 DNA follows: TGTGCCAGTACAGGGGTTTGGAACGAGCAGTACTTC. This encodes CASTGVWNEQYF.

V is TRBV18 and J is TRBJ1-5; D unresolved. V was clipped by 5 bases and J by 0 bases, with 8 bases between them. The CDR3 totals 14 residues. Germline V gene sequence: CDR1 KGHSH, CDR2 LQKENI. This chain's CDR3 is CASSVVDSNQPQHF. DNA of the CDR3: TGTGCCAGCTCAGTCGTAGATAGCAATCAGCCCCAGCATTTT.

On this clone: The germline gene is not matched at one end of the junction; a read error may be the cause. CDR3 nucleotide sequence: TGTGCCAGCAGCTTATTAGCGGGACTGGTAATCTTC. This gives the protein CASSLLAGLVIF. This chain uses TRBV7-2 with TRBJ2-1; 8 bases agree with TRBD2. The CDR3 spans 12 residues. Germline V gene data show CDR1 as SGHTA and CDR2 as FQGNSA.

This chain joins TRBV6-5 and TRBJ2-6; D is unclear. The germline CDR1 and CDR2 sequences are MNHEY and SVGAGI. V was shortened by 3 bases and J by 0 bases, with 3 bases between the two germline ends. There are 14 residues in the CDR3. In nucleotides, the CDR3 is TGTGCCAGCAGTTATGGCTCTGGGGCCAACGTCCTGACTTTC. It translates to CASSYGSGANVLTF.

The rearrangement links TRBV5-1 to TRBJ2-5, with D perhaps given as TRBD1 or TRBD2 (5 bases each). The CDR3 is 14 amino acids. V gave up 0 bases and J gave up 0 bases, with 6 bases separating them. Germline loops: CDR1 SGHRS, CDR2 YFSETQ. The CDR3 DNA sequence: TGCGCCAGCAGCTTGGGGGGACACCAAGAGACCCAGTACTTC. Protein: CASSLGGHQETQYF.

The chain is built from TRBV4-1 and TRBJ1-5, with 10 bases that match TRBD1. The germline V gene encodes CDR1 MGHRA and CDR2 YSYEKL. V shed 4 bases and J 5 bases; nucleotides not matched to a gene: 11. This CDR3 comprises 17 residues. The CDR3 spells CASSPQSGDRGYQPQHF. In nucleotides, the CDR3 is TGCGCCAGCAGCCCGCAATCCGGGGACAGGGGTTATCAGCCCCAGCATTTT.

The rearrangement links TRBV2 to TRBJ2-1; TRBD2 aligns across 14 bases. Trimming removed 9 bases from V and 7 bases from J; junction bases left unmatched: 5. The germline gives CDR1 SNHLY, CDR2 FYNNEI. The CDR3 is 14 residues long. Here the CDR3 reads CASRTSGRSNEQFF. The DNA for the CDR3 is TGTGCCAGTCGGACTAGCGGGAGGAGTAATGAGCAGTTCTTC.